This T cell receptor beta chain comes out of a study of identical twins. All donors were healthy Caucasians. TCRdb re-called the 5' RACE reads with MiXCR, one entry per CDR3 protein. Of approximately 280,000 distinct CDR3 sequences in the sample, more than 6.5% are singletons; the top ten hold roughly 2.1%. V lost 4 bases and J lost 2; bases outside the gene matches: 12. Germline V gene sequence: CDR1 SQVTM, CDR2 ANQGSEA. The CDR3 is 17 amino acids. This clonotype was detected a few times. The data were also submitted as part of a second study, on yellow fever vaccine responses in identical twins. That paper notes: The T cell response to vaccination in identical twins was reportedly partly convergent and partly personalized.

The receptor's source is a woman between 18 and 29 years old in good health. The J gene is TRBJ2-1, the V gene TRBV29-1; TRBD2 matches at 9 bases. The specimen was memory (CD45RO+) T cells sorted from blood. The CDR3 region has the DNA TGCAGCGTTGTGTTTAGCGGGAGTAGTATAGCCTACAATGAGCAGTTCTTC. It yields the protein CSVVFSGSSIAYNEQFF.